This T cell receptor (beta chain) came from a study of immune characterization of retroperitoneal liposarcoma (dated by TCRdb to about 2019). Libraries were prepared through PCR. Sequencer: NextSeq 500. TCRdb took the public reads, trimmed them with fastp at Q25, ran MiXCR for clone calling and kept in-frame beta chains. When rows share a CDR3 protein, they turn into one entry using the most common DNA and genes. The sample has about 10,000 distinct CDR3 sequences on record, under 30% of them singletons. Jointly, the top ten make up roughly 20% of the sample. The CDR3 spans 13 residues, from the cysteine through the phenylalanine. Only CDR3 DNA remains: 39 bases, in frame from the first base. Via the germline V gene, CDR1 is MRHNA and CDR2 SNTAGT. A remark on this clonotype: It has no known antigen specificity. A much larger clone differs by one base, so this may be a read error.

The TCR comes from a male donor with retroperitoneal liposarcoma. The rearranged chain carries TRBV6-4 and TRBJ2-3; a weak D assignment points to TRBD2 (5 bases agree). The sequencing input was blood. The DNA sequence is as follows: TGTGTCAGCAGTGACTCGGACTTGGATACGCAGTATTTT. Its coded protein is CVSSDSDLDTQYF.